This T cell receptor beta chain comes out of a study of control samples from healthy donors and cancer patients. The table came from immunoSEQ multiplex PCR; TCRdb's copy has only in-frame clones and leaves some out. The sample contains about 100,000 clones, more than 85% of which appear only once. CDR1 SGHAT and CDR2 FQNNGV come from the germline V gene. CDR3 length: 14 amino acids. V lost 8 bases and J lost 7, with 20 bases in between. Sequenced input: blood. The TCR sequence derives from a woman in her forties or fifties in good health. The chain uses TRBV11-2 and TRBJ1-1, with D unclear. Written as DNA, the CDR3 is TGTGCCAGCCGACCCGAGAGCACGGTCCTTGAAGCTTTCTTT. Translation gives CASRPESTVLEAFF.